This T cell receptor beta chain originates from a study of blood T cell repertoires in COVID-19. Study-level background: The cDNA or gDNA used as material had been derived from T cells, B-cell-depleted T cells, or PBMCs.

TCRdb's table, derived via immunoSEQ multiplex PCR, lists solely in-frame clones and lacks some. The profile shows 120,000 or so clones, 80% to 85% of them singletons. Trimming took 6 bases from V and 2 from J, leaving 9 bases between them. From germline, CDR1 is SNHLY and CDR2 FYNNEI. This CDR3 has 13 amino acids. The receptor comes from a woman aged 25-40 years who had recovered from COVID-19. Sequenced material: peripheral blood. The chain employs TRBV2 and TRBJ2-3; D is perhaps TRBD1 (6 bases). Here the CDR3 reads CASRGDNTDTQYF. CDR3 bases: TGTGCCAGCAGAGGGGACAACACAGATACGCAGTATTTT.